This TCR beta chain came from a study of shared T cell receptors in the human thymus. V lost 2 bases, J lost 4 bases, and 8 bases lay in between. The CDR3 length is 14 residues. The germline V gene has CDR1 MNHEY and CDR2 SVGAGI. Sequencing used immunoSEQ multiplex PCR; TCRdb keeps in-frame clones, though not all of them. The sample holds more than 550,000 clones; 80% to 90% are singletons and the top ten take around 0.0094%. The same specimen was also included in a second study, on human thymus T cells. From that report: Samples came from healthy Finnish infants during open corrective cardiac surgery. Thymus pieces cut out during corrective heart surgery were the tissue that was used. An apparent bias in V and J gene usage was seen in thymic and blood repertoires. Thymic TCR repertoires of unrelated people reportedly overlapped highly.

V and J are TRBV6-5 and TRBJ2-2; a possible D gene is TRBD2 (5 bases). Specimen: thymocytes. The sequence came from a girl under three years old with a congenital heart defect. Written as DNA, the CDR3 is TGTGCCAGCAGTTACGATGAGGGCACCGGGGAGCTGTTTTTT. Translation gives CASSYDEGTGELFF.